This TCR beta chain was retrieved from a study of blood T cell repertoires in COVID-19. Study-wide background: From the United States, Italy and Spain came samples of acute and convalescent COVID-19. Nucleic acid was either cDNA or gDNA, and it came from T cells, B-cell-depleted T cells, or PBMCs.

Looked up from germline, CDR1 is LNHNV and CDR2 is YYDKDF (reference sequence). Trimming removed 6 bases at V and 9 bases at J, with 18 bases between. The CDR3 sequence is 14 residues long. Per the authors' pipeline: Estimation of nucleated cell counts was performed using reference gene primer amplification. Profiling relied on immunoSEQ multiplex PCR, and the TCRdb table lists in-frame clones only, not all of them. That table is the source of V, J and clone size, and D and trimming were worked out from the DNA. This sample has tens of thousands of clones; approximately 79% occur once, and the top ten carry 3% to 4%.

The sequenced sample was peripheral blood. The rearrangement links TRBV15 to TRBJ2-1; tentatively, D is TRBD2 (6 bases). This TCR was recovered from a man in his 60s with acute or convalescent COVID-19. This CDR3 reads CATRPGLSRGEQFF. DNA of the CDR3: TGTGCCACCAGGCCGGGACTGAGTCGGGGTGAGCAGTTCTTC.